The 16 T cell receptor beta chains listed next were all sequenced from one sample in a study of cytomegalovirus exposure and HLA in healthy donors. The PCR was carried out with 60 Vbeta primers and 13 Jbeta primers. TCRdb's table, derived via immunoSEQ multiplex PCR, lists solely in-frame clones and lacks some. The sample holds approximately 160,000 clones, 77% seen once. The sequenced sample was PBMCs. These receptors were taken from a male donor in good health and CMV-seropositive.

V gene TRBV4-2 combines with J gene TRBJ1-1; perhaps TRBD1 as D (5 bases). Germline V gives CDR1 LGHNA, CDR2 YNFKEQ. Trimming stripped 4 bases from V and 4 bases from J, with 13 bases between. This CDR3 is 14 amino acids long. The CDR3 DNA follows: TGTGCCAGCAGCCCTGGACATTCGGGCACTGAAGCTTTCTTT. Amino acids: CASSPGHSGTEAFF.

V usage is TRBV7-5 and J usage is TRBJ1-6; the DNA was not used to check the table's D call, TRBD1. TRBV7-5 is termed a pseudogene. CDR3 length equals 14 residues. The CDR3 DNA reads TGTGCCAGAATCCACGACAGCTATAATTCACCCCTCCACTTT. This codes for CARIHDSYNSPLHF.

This chain links TRBV30 with TRBJ1-3, with 7 bases matching TRBD1. This CDR3 comprises 18 residues. With V trimmed by 4 bases and J by 0 bases, 15 bases remained unmatched. The V gene's germline CDR1 is GTSNPN and CDR2 SVGIG (reference sequence). The CDR3 region has the DNA TGTGCCTGGACCCGGGACAGTCCCTCCGCTAACTCTGGAAACACCATATATTTT. Its translation is CAWTRDSPSANSGNTIYF. The whole variable domain, remainder taken from reference TRBV30 and TRBJ1-3, is SQTIHQWPATLVQPVGSPLSLECTVEGTSNPNLYWYRQAAGRGLQLLFYSVGIGQISSEVPQNLSASRPQDRQFILSSKKLLLSDSGFYLCAWTRDSPSANSGNTIYFGEGSWLTVV.

The rearrangement uses TRBV2 and TRBJ2-1; 8 bases agree with TRBD2. With V trimmed by 11 bases and J by 10 bases, 13 bases remained unmatched. Germline V gene lookup returns CDR1 SNHLY and CDR2 FYNNEI. CDR3 length equals 13 residues. The CDR3 sequence: CACLSGGLEEQFF. The CDR3 bases are TGTGCCTGTTTGAGCGGGGGCCTGGAGGAGCAGTTCTTC.

This chain uses TRBV29-1 with TRBJ1-1; D unclear. CDR1 SQVTM and CDR2 ANQGSEA come from the germline V gene. CDR3 size: 14 residues. Trimming pared 6 bases from V and 1 base from J, leaving 15 bases between. CDR3 sequence reads: CSVIFGLENTEAFF. The CDR3 bases are TGCAGCGTGATCTTCGGACTGGAGAACACTGAAGCTTTCTTT.

The CDR3 region is CAWSPASSGVYNEQFF. CDR3 DNA sequence: TGTGCCTGGAGCCCGGCATCTAGCGGGGTCTACAATGAGCAGTTCTTC. V usage is TRBV30 and J usage is TRBJ2-1, with 9 bases aligning to TRBD2. The CDR3 has 16 residues. With 3 bases clipped from V and 3 bases from J, the junction kept 9 bases outside the gene matches. Looked up from germline, CDR1 is GTSNPN and CDR2 is SVGIG (reference sequence).

This clone was picked up one time. The V call is TRBV13, the J call TRBJ2-2, with 10 nucleotides matching TRBD1. Losses at the gene ends were 5 bases for V and 4 bases for J; bases not matched to a gene: 7. The CDR3 has 16 amino acids. In germline, CDR1 is PRHDT, CDR2 FYEKMQ (reference sequence). The CDR3 sequence is CASSPRQGASTGELFF. DNA of the CDR3: TGTGCCAGCAGCCCCCGACAGGGGGCTTCCACCGGGGAGCTGTTTTTT.

The chain has TRBV2 and TRBJ1-1; no definite D call. The CDR3 is made up of 10 amino acids. The V gene's germline CDR1 is SNHLY and CDR2 FYNNEI. Trimming left V 3 bases short and J 10 bases short, with 6 bases between. The CDR3 loop is CASSDQVAFF. CDR3 DNA sequence: TGTGCCAGCAGTGACCAGGTAGCTTTCTTT. Drawing the rest from reference TRBV2 and TRBJ1-1, the complete variable domain is EPEVTQTPSHQVTQMGQEVILRCVPISNHLYFYWYRQILGQKVEFLVSFYNNEISEKSEIFDDQFSVERPDGSNFTLKIRSTKLEDSAMYFCASSDQVAFFGQGTRLTVV.

The CDR3 region is CASEASGGGLGTGELFF. The CDR3 nucleotides are TGTGCCAGCGAGGCTAGCGGGGGGGGTTTGGGCACCGGGGAGCTGTTTTTT. The rearrangement links TRBV2 to TRBJ2-2; 12 nucleotides align to TRBD2. CDR1 SNHLY and CDR2 FYNNEI come from the germline V gene. The CDR3 loop spans 17 amino acids. V trimming: 8 bases; J trimming: 4 bases; junction bases outside the gene matches: 11.

V is TRBV2 and J is TRBJ2-5; D unresolved. CDR1 and CDR2 (germline): SNHLY, FYNNEI. The ends were cut back, 3 bases at V and 5 bases at J, with 13 bases in the middle. CDR3 length: 14 residues. CDR3 in DNA: TGTGCCAGCAGTGACCGGCTACTCGGGGAGACCCAGTACTTC. This translates into CASSDRLLGETQYF. Looking up the rest from reference TRBV2 and TRBJ2-5 gives the full variable domain: EPEVTQTPSHQVTQMGQEVILRCVPISNHLYFYWYRQILGQKVEFLVSFYNNEISEKSEIFDDQFSVERPDGSNFTLKIRSTKLEDSAMYFCASSDRLLGETQYFGPGTRLLVL.

The chain employs TRBV11-2 and TRBJ1-1; D might be TRBD1 (6 bases). The germline V and J ends were trimmed by 7 bases and 3 bases, with 15 bases remaining between them. This CDR3 is built from 14 residues. Germline CDR1 reads SGHAT; CDR2 reads FQNNGV. The CDR3 is CASNPGTLDTEAFF. The DNA for the CDR3 is TGTGCCAGCAACCCCGGGACACTCGACACTGAAGCTTTCTTT.

This chain connects TRBV2 to TRBJ2-2; D possibly corresponds to TRBD2 (7 bases). V was trimmed by 8 bases and J by 5 bases, leaving 15 bases between them. The CDR3 covers 14 residues. CDR1 SNHLY and CDR2 FYNNEI come from the germline V gene. CDR3 protein: CASGDRRGTGELFF. CDR3 coding DNA: TGTGCCAGCGGAGACAGGCGGGGGACCGGGGAGCTGTTTTTT.

This clone was detected only a few times. The chain has TRBV2 and TRBJ1-4; 9 nucleotides agree with TRBD1. J gave up 0 bases and V 6 bases, and 8 bases lay outside the gene matches. The germline V gene has CDR1 SNHLY and CDR2 FYNNEI. The CDR3 totals 17 residues. The CDR3 DNA reads TGTGCCAGCAGCGGGAGGGACAGGGTTGCAACTAATGAAAAACTGTTTTTT. Amino acids: CASSGRDRVATNEKLFF.

This chain joins TRBV6-6 and TRBJ2-1; no definite D call. The V and J ends lost 4 bases and 11 bases respectively, with 9 bases between them. Germline lookup yields CDR1 MNHNY and CDR2 SVGAGI (reference sequence). This CDR3 spans 11 amino acids. The DNA for the CDR3 is TGTGCCAGCAGTTCCCTATCGAAGCAGTTCTTC. Translation: CASSSLSKQFF.

In nucleotides, the CDR3 is TGCAGTGCTAGTAGAACAGTTCAATATTTT. Protein sequence: CSASRTVQYF. The rearrangement joins TRBV20-1 to TRBJ1-3; D remains unclear. Trimming took 3 bases from V and 15 from J, leaving 12 bases between them. The CDR3 has 10 amino acids. CDR1 DFQATT and CDR2 SNEGSKA come from the germline V gene (reference sequence).

The genes are TRBV9 and TRBJ2-5, with a tentative D call TRBD2 (6 bases). The CDR3 sequence is 15 residues long. CDR1 and CDR2 (germline): SGDLS, YYNGEE. The germline V and J ends were trimmed by 2 bases and 3 bases, with 14 bases remaining between them. The CDR3, as DNA: TGTGCCAGCAGCGTCGGTATAGCGGCAAAAGAGACCCAGTACTTC. Its protein is CASSVGIAAKETQYF.